A selection of T cell receptor beta chains follows, all from one sample in a study of tumor-infiltrating lymphocytes in localized non-small cell lung cancer. Clones were read by immunoSEQ multiplex PCR, and TCRdb kept only the in-frame ones, dropping some. The sample holds roughly 14,000 clones, 60% to 80% seen once. Sequencing was done on a sample of lung tumor tissue. The receptors shown here come from a human donor with non-small cell lung cancer. Each CDR3 is given without its conserved first and last residue. Each record gives: J gene, V gene, CDR3 protein.

TRBJ1-1 | TRBV7-8 | ASSLDRVGTEAF
TRBJ2-2 | TRBV5-6 | ASSLSPGQGTGELF
TRBJ2-7 | TRBV28 | ASSSNIPPSGSAHEQY
TRBJ2-3 | TRBV4-2 | ASSQDRDSPGTDTQY
TRBJ2-7 | TRBV5-4 | ASSLGQGGLEQY
TRBJ2-1 | TRBV5-1 | ASSSPSRLEQF
TRBJ2-5 | TRBV5-1 | ASSLEGRGETQY
TRBJ1-2 | TRBV11-2 | ASGRGTGYYGYT
TRBJ2-6 | TRBV6-5 | ASSSLELSGANVLT
TRBJ1-5 | TRBV19 | AAKEVGGNQPQH
TRBJ1-1 | TRBV6-6 | ASNHIRGNTEAF
TRBJ1-1 | TRBV15 | ATSRAGQGMNTEAF
TRBJ2-7 | TRBV10-1 | ASSEGQGLSYEQY
TRBJ1-5 | TRBV27 | ASSQGAVGNQPQH
TRBJ1-2 | TRBV5-1 | ASSLGPGLAGYT
TRBJ2-5 | TRBV2 | ASSADRGQETQY
TRBJ2-7 | TRBV7-2 | ASSASGRGTYEQY
TRBJ1-4 | TRBV19 | ASSFADRDEKLF
TRBJ2-7 | TRBV27 | ASSFGYRTYEQY
TRBJ2-1 | TRBV10-3 | AISEVAGADEQF
TRBJ2-3 | TRBV18 | ASSPLREDTQY
TRBJ2-7 | TRBV6-5 | ASSLLGTGAYEQY
TRBJ2-6 | TRBV18 | ASSPQLQGTVSGANVLT
TRBJ2-7 | TRBV27 | ASSLRGQGEQY
TRBJ2-1 | TRBV27 | ASRESSYNEQF
TRBJ1-1 | TRBV19 | ASRRPTGRFEAF
TRBJ1-3 | TRBV4-3 | ASSSPGGRSGNTIY
TRBJ2-7 | TRBV4-2 | ASSQEPLRLAGVTEQY
TRBJ1-1 | TRBV27 | ASSLRGDSTEAF
TRBJ1-5 | TRBV15 | ATRRLSNQPQH
TRBJ1-2 | TRBV15 | ATSRDLGEYGYT
TRBJ1-1 | TRBV6-1 | ASSDTGGVNTEAF
TRBJ2-2 | TRBV28 | ASSTLLAGVDGELF
TRBJ2-5 | TRBV6-1 | ASSAGETQY
TRBJ2-2 | TRBV7-2 | ASSSDTGELF
TRBJ2-5 | TRBV5-1 | ASSWTGLAGQETQY
TRBJ2-1 | TRBV6-1 | AGGLTVREQF
TRBJ1-1 | TRBV2 | ASSVAGHTEAF
TRBJ2-7 | TRBV6-4 | ASSPRLYEQY
TRBJ2-1 | TRBV7-3 | ASSSTPIAGPQPSEQF
TRBJ1-1 | TRBV4-2 | ASSQDLGQGNTEAF
TRBJ2-1 | TRBV7-9 | ASSLVLVDEQF
TRBJ2-5 | TRBV2 | ASSERGGTPQETQY
TRBJ1-3 | TRBV4-1 | ASSQEGAGPSSGNTIY
TRBJ2-3 | TRBV9 | ASSAYSGGARDTQY
TRBJ1-5 | TRBV30 | AWSVPPGPQH
TRBJ1-4 | TRBV6-5 | ASREAATNEKLF
TRBJ2-1 | TRBV19 | ASSPSSSSYNEQF
TRBJ1-5 | TRBV7-6 | ASSLEPDRSQH
TRBJ2-7 | TRBV6-5 | ASSYSTNYEQY
TRBJ2-5 | TRBV7-7 | ASSLTGLLQETQY